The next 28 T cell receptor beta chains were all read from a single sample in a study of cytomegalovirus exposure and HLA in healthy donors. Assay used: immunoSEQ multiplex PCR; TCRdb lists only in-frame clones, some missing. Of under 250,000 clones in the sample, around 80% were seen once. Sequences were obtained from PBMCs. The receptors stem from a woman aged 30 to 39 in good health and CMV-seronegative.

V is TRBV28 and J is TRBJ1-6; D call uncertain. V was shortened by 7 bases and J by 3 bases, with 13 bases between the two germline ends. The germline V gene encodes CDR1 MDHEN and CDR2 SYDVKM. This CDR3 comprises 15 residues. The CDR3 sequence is CASTTTENYNSPLHF. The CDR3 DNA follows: TGTGCCAGCACCACCACAGAAAACTATAATTCACCCCTCCACTTT. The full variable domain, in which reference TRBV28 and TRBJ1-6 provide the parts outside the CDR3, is DVKVTQSSRYLVKRTGEKVFLECVQDMDHENMFWYRQDPGLGLRLIYFSYDVKMKEKGDIPEGYSVSREKKERFSLILESASTNQTSMYLCASTTTENYNSPLHFGNGTRLTVT.

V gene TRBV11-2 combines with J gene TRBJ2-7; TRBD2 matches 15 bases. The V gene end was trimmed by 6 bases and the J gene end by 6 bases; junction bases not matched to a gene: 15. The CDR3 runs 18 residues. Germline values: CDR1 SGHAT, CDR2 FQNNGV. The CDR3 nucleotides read TGTGCCAGCAGGTTGGGACTAGCGGGAGGACCTACCCGGGGCGAGCAGTACTTC. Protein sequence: CASRLGLAGGPTRGEQYF. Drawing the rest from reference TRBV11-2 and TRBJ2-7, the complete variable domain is EAGVAQSPRYKIIEKRQSVAFWCNPISGHATLYWYQQILGQGPKLLIQFQNNGVVDDSQLPKDRFSAERLKGVDSTLKIQPAKLEDSAVYLCASRLGLAGGPTRGEQYFGPGTRLTVT.

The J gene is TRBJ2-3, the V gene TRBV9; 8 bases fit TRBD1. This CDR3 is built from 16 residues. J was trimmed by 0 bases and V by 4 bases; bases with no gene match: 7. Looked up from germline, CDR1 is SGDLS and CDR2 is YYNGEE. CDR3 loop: CASSLRGQVSTDTQYF. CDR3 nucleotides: TGTGCCAGCAGCTTAAGGGGACAGGTGAGCACAGATACGCAGTATTTT.

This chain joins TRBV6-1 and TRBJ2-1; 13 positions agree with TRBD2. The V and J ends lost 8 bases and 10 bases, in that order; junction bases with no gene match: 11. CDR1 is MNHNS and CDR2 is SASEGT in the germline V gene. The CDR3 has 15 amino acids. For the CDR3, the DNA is TGTGCCAGCCTTGAGCTACTAGCGGGAGGGTACGAGCAGTTCTTC. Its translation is CASLELLAGGYEQFF.

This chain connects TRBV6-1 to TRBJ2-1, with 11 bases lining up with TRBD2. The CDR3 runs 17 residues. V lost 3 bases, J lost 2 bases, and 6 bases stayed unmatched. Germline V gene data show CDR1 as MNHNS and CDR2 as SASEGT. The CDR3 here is CASSDGKLAGAYNEQFF. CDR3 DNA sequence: TGTGCCAGCAGTGATGGGAAACTAGCGGGGGCCTACAATGAGCAGTTCTTC.

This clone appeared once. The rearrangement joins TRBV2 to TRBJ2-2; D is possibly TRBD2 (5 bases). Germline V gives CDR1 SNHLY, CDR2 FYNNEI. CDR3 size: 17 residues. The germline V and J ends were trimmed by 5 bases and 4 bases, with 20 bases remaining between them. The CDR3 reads CASSPISRADITGELFF. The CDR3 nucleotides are TGTGCCAGCAGTCCTATATCGCGGGCAGACATCACCGGGGAGCTGTTTTTT. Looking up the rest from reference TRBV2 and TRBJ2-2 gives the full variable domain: EPEVTQTPSHQVTQMGQEVILRCVPISNHLYFYWYRQILGQKVEFLVSFYNNEISEKSEIFDDQFSVERPDGSNFTLKIRSTKLEDSAMYFCASSPISRADITGELFFGEGSRLTVL.

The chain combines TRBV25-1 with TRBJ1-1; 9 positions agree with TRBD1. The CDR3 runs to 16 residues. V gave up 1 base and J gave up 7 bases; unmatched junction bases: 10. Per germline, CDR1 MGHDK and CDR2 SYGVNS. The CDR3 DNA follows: TGTGCCAGCAGTGAATTTGGGACAGGGCCGCGGCGTGAAGCTTTCTTT. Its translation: CASSEFGTGPRREAFF.

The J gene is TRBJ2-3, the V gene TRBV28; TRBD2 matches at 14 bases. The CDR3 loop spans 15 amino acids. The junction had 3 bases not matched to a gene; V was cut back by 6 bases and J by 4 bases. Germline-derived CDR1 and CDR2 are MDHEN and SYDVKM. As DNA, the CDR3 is TGTGCCAGCAGGACTAGCGGGGGGGCCTCAGATACGCAGTATTTT. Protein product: CASRTSGGASDTQYF.

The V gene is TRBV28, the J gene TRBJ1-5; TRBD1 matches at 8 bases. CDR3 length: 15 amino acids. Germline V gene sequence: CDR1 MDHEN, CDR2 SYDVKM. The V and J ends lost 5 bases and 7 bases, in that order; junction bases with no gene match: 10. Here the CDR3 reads CASSPGGSGGQPQHF. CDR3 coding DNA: TGTGCCAGCAGTCCAGGGGGCTCAGGTGGGCAGCCCCAGCATTTT.

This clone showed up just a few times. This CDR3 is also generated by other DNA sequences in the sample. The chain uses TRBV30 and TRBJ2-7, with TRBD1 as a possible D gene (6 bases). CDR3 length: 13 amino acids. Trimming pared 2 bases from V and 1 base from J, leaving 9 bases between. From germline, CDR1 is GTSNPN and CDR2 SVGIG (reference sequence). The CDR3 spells CAWSRGGSYEQYF. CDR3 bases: TGTGCCTGGAGTAGAGGGGGATCCTACGAGCAGTACTTC.

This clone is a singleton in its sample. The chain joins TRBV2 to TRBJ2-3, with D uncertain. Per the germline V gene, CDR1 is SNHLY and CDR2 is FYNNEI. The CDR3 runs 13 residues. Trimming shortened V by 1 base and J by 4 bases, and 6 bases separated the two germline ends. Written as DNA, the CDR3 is TGTGCCAGCAGTGAAGTCCTTCCAGATACGCAGTATTTT. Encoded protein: CASSEVLPDTQYF.

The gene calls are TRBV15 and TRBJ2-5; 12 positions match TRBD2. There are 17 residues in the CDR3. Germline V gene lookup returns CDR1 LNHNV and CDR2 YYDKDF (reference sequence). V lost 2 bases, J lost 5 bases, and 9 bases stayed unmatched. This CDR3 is CATSRLAGGLVWETQYF. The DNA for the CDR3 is TGTGCCACCAGCAGACTAGCGGGAGGGCTCGTTTGGGAGACCCAGTACTTC. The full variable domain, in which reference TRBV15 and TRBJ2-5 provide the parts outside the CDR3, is DAMVIQNPRYQVTQFGKPVTLSCSQTLNHNVMYWYQQKSSQAPKLLFHYYDKDFNNEADTPDNFQSRRPNTSFCFLDIRSPGLGDTAMYLCATSRLAGGLVWETQYFGPGTRLLVL.

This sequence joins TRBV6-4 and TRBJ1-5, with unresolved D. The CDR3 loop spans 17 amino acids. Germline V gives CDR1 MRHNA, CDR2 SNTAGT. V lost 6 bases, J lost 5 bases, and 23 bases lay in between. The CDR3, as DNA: TGTGCCAGCAGAACGGCCTTTTACCCTAGCCCCCATCAGCCCCAGCATTTT. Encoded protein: CASRTAFYPSPHQPQHF.

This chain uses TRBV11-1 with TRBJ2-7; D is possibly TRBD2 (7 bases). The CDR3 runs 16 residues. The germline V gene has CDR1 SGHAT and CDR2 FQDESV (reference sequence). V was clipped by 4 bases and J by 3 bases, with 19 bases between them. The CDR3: CASSYPSGGNRYEQYF. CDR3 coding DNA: TGTGCCAGCAGCTACCCATCGGGGGGCAACCGCTACGAGCAGTACTTC.

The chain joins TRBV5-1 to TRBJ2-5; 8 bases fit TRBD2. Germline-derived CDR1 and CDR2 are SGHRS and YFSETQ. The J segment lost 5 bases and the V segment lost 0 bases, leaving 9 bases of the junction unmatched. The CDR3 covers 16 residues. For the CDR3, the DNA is TGCGCCAGCAGCTTGGCCGGTTTAGCGGGAAGTGAGACCCAGTACTTC. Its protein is CASSLAGLAGSETQYF. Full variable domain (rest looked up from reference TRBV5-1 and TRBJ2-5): KAGVTQTPRYLIKTRGQQVTLSCSPISGHRSVSWYQQTPGQGLQFLFEYFSETQRNKGNFPGRFSGRQFSNSRSEMNVSTLELGDSALYLCASSLAGLAGSETQYFGPGTRLLVL.

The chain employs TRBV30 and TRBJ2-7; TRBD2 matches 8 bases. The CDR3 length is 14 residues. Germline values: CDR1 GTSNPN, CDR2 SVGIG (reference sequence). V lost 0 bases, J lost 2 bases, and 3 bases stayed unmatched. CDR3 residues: CAWSVGGGTYEQYF. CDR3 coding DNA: TGTGCCTGGAGTGTCGGGGGGGGAACCTACGAGCAGTACTTC.

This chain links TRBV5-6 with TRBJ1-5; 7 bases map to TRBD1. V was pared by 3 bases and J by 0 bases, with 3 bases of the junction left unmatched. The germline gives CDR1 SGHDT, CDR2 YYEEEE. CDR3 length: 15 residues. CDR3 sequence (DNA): TGTGCCAGCAGCTGGGGGACAGCTAGCAATCAGCCCCAGCATTTT. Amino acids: CASSWGTASNQPQHF. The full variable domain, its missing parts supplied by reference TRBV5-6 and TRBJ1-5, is DAGVTQSPTHLIKTRGQQVTLRCSPKSGHDTVSWYQQALGQGPQFIFQYYEEEERQRGNFPDRFSGHQFPNYSSELNVNALLLGDSALYLCASSWGTASNQPQHFGDGTRLSIL.

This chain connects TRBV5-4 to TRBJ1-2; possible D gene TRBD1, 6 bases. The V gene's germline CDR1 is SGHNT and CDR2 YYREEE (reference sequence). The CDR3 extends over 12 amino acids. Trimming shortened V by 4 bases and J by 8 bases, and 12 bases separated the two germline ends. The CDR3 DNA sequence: TGTGCCAGCAGCGAGGATCAGGGGGGCTACACCTTC. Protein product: CASSEDQGGYTF.

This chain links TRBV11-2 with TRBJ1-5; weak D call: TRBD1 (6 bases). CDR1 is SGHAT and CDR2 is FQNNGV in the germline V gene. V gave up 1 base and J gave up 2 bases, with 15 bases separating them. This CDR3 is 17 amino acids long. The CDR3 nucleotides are TGTGCCAGCAGCTTAGGCCGGGGGGCTCTCGGCAATCAGCCCCAGCATTTT. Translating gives CASSLGRGALGNQPQHF.

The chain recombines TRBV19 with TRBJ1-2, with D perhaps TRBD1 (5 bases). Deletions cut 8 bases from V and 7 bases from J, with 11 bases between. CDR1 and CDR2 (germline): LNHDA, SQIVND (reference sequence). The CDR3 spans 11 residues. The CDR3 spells CASDQGFGYTF. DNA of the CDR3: TGTGCCAGTGATCAGGGATTTGGCTACACCTTC.

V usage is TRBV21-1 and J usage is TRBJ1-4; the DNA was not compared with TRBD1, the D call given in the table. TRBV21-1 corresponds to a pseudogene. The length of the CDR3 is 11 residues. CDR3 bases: TGTGCCAGCAGGGGACAGCGGCAACTGTTTTTT. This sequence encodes CASRGQRQLFF.

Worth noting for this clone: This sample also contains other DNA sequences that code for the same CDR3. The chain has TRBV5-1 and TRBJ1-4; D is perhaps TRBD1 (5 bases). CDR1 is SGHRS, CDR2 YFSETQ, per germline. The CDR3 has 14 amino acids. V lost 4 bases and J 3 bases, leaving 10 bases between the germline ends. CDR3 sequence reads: CASSLRDSNEKLFF. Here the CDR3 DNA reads TGCGCCAGCAGCCTCAGGGACTCTAATGAAAAACTGTTTTTT.

CDR3 amino acids: CVRSLPGQTYEQYF. The CDR3 nucleotides are TGTGTCAGAAGCTTACCCGGACAGACCTACGAGCAGTACTTC. This sequence joins TRBV7-5 and TRBJ2-7; the D call TRBD1 from the table was never checked on the DNA. TRBV7-5 is marked as a pseudogene. This CDR3 has 14 residues.

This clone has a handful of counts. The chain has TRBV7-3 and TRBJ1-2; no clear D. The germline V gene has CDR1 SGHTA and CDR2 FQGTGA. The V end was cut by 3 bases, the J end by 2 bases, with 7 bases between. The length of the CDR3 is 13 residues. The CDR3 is CASSLAGNYGYTF. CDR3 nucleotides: TGTGCCAGCAGCTTGGCGGGGAACTATGGCTACACCTTC.

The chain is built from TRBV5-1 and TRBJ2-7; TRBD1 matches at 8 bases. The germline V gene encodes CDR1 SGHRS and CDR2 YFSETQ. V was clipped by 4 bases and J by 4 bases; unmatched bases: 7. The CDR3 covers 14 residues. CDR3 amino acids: CASSILTGAYEQYF. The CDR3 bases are TGCGCCAGCAGCATCCTGACAGGGGCATACGAGCAGTACTTC. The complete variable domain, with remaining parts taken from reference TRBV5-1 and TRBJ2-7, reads KAGVTQTPRYLIKTRGQQVTLSCSPISGHRSVSWYQQTPGQGLQFLFEYFSETQRNKGNFPGRFSGRQFSNSRSEMNVSTLELGDSALYLCASSILTGAYEQYFGPGTRLTVT.

The CDR3 region has the DNA TGTGCCAGCAGGGAACGGGGGGCAAGCACAGATACGCAGTATTTT. Translating it yields CASRERGASTDTQYF. This rearrangement joins TRBV6-1 to TRBJ2-3; D is possibly TRBD2 (7 bases). The ends were cut back, 6 bases at V and 0 bases at J, with 13 bases in the middle. Per germline, CDR1 MNHNS and CDR2 SASEGT. CDR3 length: 15 amino acids.

CDR3 in DNA: TGTGCCAGCAGCGGGCGACGACGGGGGTCCGGGGAGCTGTTTTTT. This gives the protein CASSGRRRGSGELFF. The rearrangement uses TRBV28 and TRBJ2-2, with D maybe TRBD2 (6 bases). CDR1 is MDHEN and CDR2 is SYDVKM in the germline V gene. The CDR3 is made up of 15 amino acids. V shed 6 bases and J shed 6 bases, with 17 bases lying between them.

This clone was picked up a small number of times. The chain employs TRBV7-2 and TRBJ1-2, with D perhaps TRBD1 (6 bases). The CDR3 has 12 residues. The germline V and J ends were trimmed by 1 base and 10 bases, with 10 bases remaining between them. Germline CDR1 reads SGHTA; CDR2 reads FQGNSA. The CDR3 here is CASSLEQGPYTF. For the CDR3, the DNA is TGTGCCAGCAGCTTAGAACAGGGCCCCTACACCTTC.